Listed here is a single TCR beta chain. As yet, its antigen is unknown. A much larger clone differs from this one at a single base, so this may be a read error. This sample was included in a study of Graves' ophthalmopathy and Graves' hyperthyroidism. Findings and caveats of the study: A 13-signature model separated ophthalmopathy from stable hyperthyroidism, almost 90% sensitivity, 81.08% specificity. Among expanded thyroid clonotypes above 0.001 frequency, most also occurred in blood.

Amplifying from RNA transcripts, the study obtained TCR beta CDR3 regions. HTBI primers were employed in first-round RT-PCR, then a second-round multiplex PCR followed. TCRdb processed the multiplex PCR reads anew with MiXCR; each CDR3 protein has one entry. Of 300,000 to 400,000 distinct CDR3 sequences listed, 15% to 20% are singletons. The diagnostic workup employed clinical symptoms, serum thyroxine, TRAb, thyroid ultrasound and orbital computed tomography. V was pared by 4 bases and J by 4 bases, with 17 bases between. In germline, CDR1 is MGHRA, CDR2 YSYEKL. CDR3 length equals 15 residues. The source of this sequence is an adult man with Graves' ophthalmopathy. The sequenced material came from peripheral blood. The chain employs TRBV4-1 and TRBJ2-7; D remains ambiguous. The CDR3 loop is CASSPRWAAAYEQYF. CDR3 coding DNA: TGCGCCAGCAGCCCCCGGTGGGCTGCGGCATACGAGCAGTACTTC.